The 18 T cell receptor beta chains given below trace back to one sample, sequenced in a study of T cells in localized non-small cell lung cancer. Here immunoSEQ multiplex PCR was the method, and the copy in TCRdb shows in-frame clones only, minus some. The sample includes about 62,000 clones, 81% of them seen just once. Material: PBMCs, obtained before any cancer treatment. The receptors shown here come from a man between 40 and 70 years old with stage II lung adenocarcinoma.

The chain couples TRBV10-3 to TRBJ2-7; 10 bases align to TRBD1. This CDR3 contains 14 residues. The germline V gene encodes CDR1 ENHRY and CDR2 SYGVKD. With V trimmed by 6 bases and J by 4 bases, 6 bases remained unmatched. The CDR3 loop reads CAIRPGTGEYEQYF. For the CDR3, the DNA is TGTGCCATCAGACCGGGGACAGGGGAATACGAGCAGTACTTC.

The chain joins TRBV18 to TRBJ1-3, with 7 bases identical to TRBD1. Germline CDR1 and CDR2: KGHSH and LQKENI. J lost 0 bases, V lost 9 bases, and 8 bases had no gene match. CDR3 length equals 15 residues. The CDR3 coding sequence is TGTGCCAGTACCGACAGGGCCAGCTCTGGAAACACCATATATTTT. Translated, it gives CASTDRASSGNTIYF.

The gene calls are TRBV6-5 and TRBJ1-1; D call uncertain. V was pared by 2 bases and J by 3 bases, with 7 bases between. CDR1 is MNHEY and CDR2 is SVGAGI in the germline V gene. The CDR3 has 13 residues. The DNA of the CDR3 is TGTGCCAGCAGTTACAGCCTTTACACTGAAGCTTTCTTT. It translates to CASSYSLYTEAFF.

The chain links TRBV6-6 to TRBJ2-1; D is unclear. CDR1 and CDR2 from the germline V gene are MNHNY and SVGAGI (reference sequence). V lost 4 bases and J 3 bases, leaving 7 bases between the germline ends. The CDR3 has 13 residues. The CDR3 loop reads CASSFTDYNEQFF. In DNA, the CDR3 is TGTGCCAGCAGTTTCACAGACTACAATGAGCAGTTCTTC.

This clone was recorded a few times. The chain employs TRBV2 and TRBJ2-2, with 9 bases fitting TRBD1. This CDR3 spans 14 amino acids. Germline CDR1 is SNHLY and CDR2 is FYNNEI. V shed 7 bases, J shed 7 bases, and the junction held 7 bases outside the gene matches. For the CDR3, the DNA is TGTGCCAGCAACGGACAGGGGTTAGACGGGGAGCTGTTTTTT. Amino acid sequence: CASNGQGLDGELFF.

As regards this clone: At one end the junction does not follow the germline gene, possibly because of a read error. This sequence joins TRBV7-7 and TRBJ1-1, with 10 bases identical to TRBD1. The CDR3 consists of 13 residues. Per the germline V gene, CDR1 is SSHAT and CDR2 is FNYEAQ (reference sequence). The CDR3 loop is CASSPDRGLRAFF. In DNA, the CDR3 is TGTGCTAGCAGCCCAGACAGGGGGCTTAGAGCTTTCTTT.

This clone occurred once. The chain employs TRBV30 and TRBJ1-1; 7 positions agree with TRBD1. This CDR3 comprises 17 residues. The germline V gene has CDR1 GTSNPN and CDR2 SVGIG (reference sequence). With V trimmed by 4 bases and J by 0 bases, 14 bases remained unmatched. The CDR3 is CAWMKGQAYFMNTEAFF. Here the CDR3 DNA reads TGTGCCTGGATGAAAGGACAGGCCTATTTCATGAACACTGAAGCTTTCTTT.

This chain uses TRBV4-1 with TRBJ1-2; TRBD1 agrees at 10 bases. CDR1 and CDR2 (germline): MGHRA, YSYEKL. V lost 0 bases, J lost 5 bases, and 3 bases stayed unmatched. This CDR3 has 15 residues. The CDR3 spells CASSQDTGQGYGYTF. The DNA for the CDR3 is TGCGCCAGCAGCCAAGACACGGGACAGGGGTATGGCTACACCTTC.

The V call is TRBV29-1, the J call TRBJ2-1; D is possibly TRBD1 or TRBD2 (6 bases each). V was shortened by 1 base and J by 8 bases, with 15 bases between the two germline ends. The CDR3 consists of 14 residues. CDR1 is SQVTM and CDR2 is ANQGSEA in the germline V gene. CDR3 bases: TGCAGCGTTGAAGGGTGGGGGGCGTCAGATGAGCAGTTCTTC. Translation: CSVEGWGASDEQFF.

The chain combines TRBV2 with TRBJ2-3; D remains ambiguous. V was clipped by 2 bases and J by 0 bases, with 12 bases between them. Germline lookup yields CDR1 SNHLY and CDR2 FYNNEI. The CDR3 runs to 16 residues. The CDR3 is CASSELGITSTDTQYF. The CDR3 DNA reads TGTGCCAGCAGTGAACTGGGGATCACTAGCACAGATACGCAGTATTTT.

This chain connects TRBV2 to TRBJ1-2; 10 bases map to TRBD1. Germline V gene lookup returns CDR1 SNHLY and CDR2 FYNNEI. Trimming cost V 6 bases and J 8 bases; bases outside gene matches: 6. The CDR3 consists of 13 residues. CDR3 loop: CASSVDRGDGYTF. The CDR3 region has the DNA TGTGCCAGCAGCGTGGACAGGGGGGACGGCTACACCTTC.

The chain uses TRBV30 and TRBJ1-6, with 10 bases that match TRBD1. With V trimmed by 0 bases and J by 11 bases, 4 bases remained unmatched. The CDR3 is 14 residues long. Germline-derived CDR1 and CDR2 are GTSNPN and SVGIG (reference sequence). The CDR3 is CAWSVGQGVTPLHF. CDR3 bases: TGTGCCTGGAGTGTAGGACAGGGGGTGACACCCCTCCACTTT. The full variable domain, its missing parts supplied by reference TRBV30 and TRBJ1-6, is SQTIHQWPATLVQPVGSPLSLECTVEGTSNPNLYWYRQAAGRGLQLLFYSVGIGQISSEVPQNLSASRPQDRQFILSSKKLLLSDSGFYLCAWSVGQGVTPLHFGNGTRLTVT.

The chain couples TRBV2 to TRBJ2-7, with D possibly TRBD2 on 5 matching bases. Germline V gene sequence: CDR1 SNHLY, CDR2 FYNNEI. V was cut by 8 bases and J by 0 bases, with 8 bases left in between. The CDR3 has 12 residues. In nucleotides, the CDR3 is TGTGCCAGCGGTGGACTCTCCTACGAGCAGTACTTC. It codes for CASGGLSYEQYF.

On this clone itself: One end of the junction fails to match germline, which may point to a read error. DNA of the CDR3: TGTGCTAGCAGCTTCCGGTGGGGTCCACAAGAGACCCAGTACTTC. Protein sequence: CASSFRWGPQETQYF. The chain has TRBV7-7 and TRBJ2-5, with D hard to call. The CDR3 runs to 15 residues. From germline, CDR1 is SSHAT and CDR2 FNYEAQ (reference sequence).

The rearrangement uses TRBV7-2 and TRBJ2-7, with 9 bases identical to TRBD2. The CDR3 is made up of 15 amino acids. Trimming took 2 bases from V and 1 from J; bases not matched to a gene: 3. Germline CDR1 reads SGHTA; CDR2 reads FQGNSA. This CDR3 reads CASSLLAGSSYEQYF. The DNA for the CDR3 is TGTGCCAGCAGCTTACTAGCGGGATCTTCCTACGAGCAGTACTTC. The variable domain in full, with the rest retrieved from reference TRBV7-2 and TRBJ2-7, is GAGVSQSPSNKVTEKGKDVELRCDPISGHTALYWYRQSLGQGLEFLIYFQGNSAPDKSGLPSDRFSAERTGGSVSTLTIQRTQQEDSAVYLCASSLLAGSSYEQYFGPGTRLTVT.

In its sample, this clone was seen once. This CDR3 is CASSPPPGTNTEAFF. The DNA for the CDR3 is TGTGCCAGCTCACCCCCCCCAGGGACGAACACTGAAGCTTTCTTT. This chain links TRBV18 with TRBJ1-1, with D possibly being TRBD1 (5 bases). V dropped 3 bases and J dropped 1 base, with 12 bases sitting between them. The germline V gene encodes CDR1 KGHSH and CDR2 LQKENI. The CDR3 loop spans 15 amino acids.

The chain combines TRBV7-2 with TRBJ1-5, with 7 bases identical to TRBD1. Germline-derived CDR1 and CDR2 are SGHTA and FQGNSA. The trim removed 4 bases at V and 5 bases at J, leaving 5 bases unmatched. This CDR3 has 14 residues. The CDR3 sequence: CASSSGQTYQPQHF. The CDR3 coding sequence is TGTGCCAGCAGCTCGGGACAGACTTATCAGCCCCAGCATTTT.

The chain joins TRBV29-1 to TRBJ1-2; TRBD1 matches 8 bases. In germline, CDR1 is SQVTM, CDR2 ANQGSEA. This CDR3 spans 14 amino acids. J gave up 3 bases and V 4 bases, and 7 bases lay outside the gene matches. The chain's CDR3 is CSVVVPGGYYGYTF. The CDR3 DNA sequence: TGCAGCGTTGTCGTCCCAGGGGGCTACTATGGCTACACCTTC. Full variable domain (rest looked up from reference TRBV29-1 and TRBJ1-2): SAVISQKPSRDICQRGTSLTIQCQVDSQVTMMFWYRQQPGQSLTLIATANQGSEATYESGFVIDKFPISRPNLTFSTLTVSNMSPEDSSIYLCSVVVPGGYYGYTFGSGTRLTVV.